These 13 T cell receptor beta chains were all obtained from the same sample, sequenced in a study of blood T cell repertoires in COVID-19. Data came from immunoSEQ multiplex PCR; TCRdb stores just in-frame clones and leaves some out. In the table there are tens of thousands of clones, roughly 80% of which are singletons. The sequencing sample was made of peripheral blood. These receptors were taken from a woman of 80 years or more with active or convalescent COVID-19.

In this sample, this clone turned up a few times. The CDR3 protein is CASSQSWRQGPTREQYF. CDR3 nucleotide sequence: TGTGCCAGCAGCCAATCGTGGAGACAGGGACCAACTAGAGAGCAGTACTTC. The V gene is TRBV14, the J gene TRBJ2-7, with 7 bases matching TRBD1. The V gene's germline CDR1 is SGHDN and CDR2 FVKESK. The trim removed 2 bases at V and 7 bases at J, leaving 17 bases unmatched. The CDR3 is 17 residues long.

The table lists this clone with a few counts. CDR3 coding DNA: TGTGCCAGTAGTCCCTCCGACCCTGGGGCTTACTACGAGCAGTACTTC. It translates to CASSPSDPGAYYEQYF. This sequence joins TRBV19 and TRBJ2-7, with D tentatively TRBD1 (5 bases). The CDR3 is made up of 16 amino acids. Looked up from germline, CDR1 is LNHDA and CDR2 is SQIVND (reference sequence). V was trimmed by 5 bases and J by 3 bases, leaving 20 bases between them. The whole variable domain, remainder taken from reference TRBV19 and TRBJ2-7, is DGGITQSPKYLFRKEGQNVTLSCEQNLNHDAMYWYRQDPGQGLRLIYYSQIVNDFQKGDIAEGYSVSREKKESFPLTVTSAQKNPTAFYLCASSPSDPGAYYEQYFGPGTRLTVT.

This chain links TRBV21-1 with TRBJ1-6. TRBV21-1 is deemed a pseudogene. The CDR3 is made up of 15 amino acids. For the CDR3, the DNA is TGTGCCAGCAGCTGCGGCAGACGTCGGCCTTCACCCCTCCACTTT. Translation gives CASSCGRRRPSPLHF.

The chain employs TRBV3-1 (or the pseudogene TRBV3-2) and TRBJ1-1; 7 bases agree with TRBD1. Germline V lookup: CDR1 LGHDT, CDR2 YNNKEL (reference sequence). V shed 3 bases and J 7 bases; nucleotides not matched to a gene: 11. This CDR3 region has 15 residues. CDR3 sequence reads: CASSQSTGPTGEAFF. The CDR3 DNA sequence: TGTGCCAGCAGCCAGTCGACAGGGCCGACGGGTGAAGCTTTCTTT.

The chain combines TRBV19 with TRBJ1-1; possibly TRBD1 for D (5 bases). V was shortened by 5 bases and J by 4 bases, with 11 bases between the two germline ends. The CDR3 is 13 residues long. Germline CDR1 is LNHDA and CDR2 is SQIVND (reference sequence). The CDR3 reads CASSQQVSTEAFF. CDR3 bases: TGTGCCAGTAGTCAACAGGTCAGCACTGAAGCTTTCTTT.

The chain recombines TRBV24-1 with TRBJ2-3; 8 bases line up with TRBD2. This CDR3 region has 14 residues. Losses at the gene ends were 9 bases for V and 1 base for J; bases not matched to a gene: 5. Germline V lookup: CDR1 KGHDR, CDR2 SFDVKD. The CDR3 sequence: CATSSAGGTDTQYF. The CDR3 nucleotides are TGTGCCACCTCCTCAGCGGGGGGCACAGATACGCAGTATTTT.

V and J are TRBV25-1 and TRBJ2-1; 9 bases match TRBD2. Losses at the gene ends were 5 bases for V and 8 bases for J; bases not matched to a gene: 7. There are 14 residues in the CDR3. Germline CDR1 is MGHDK and CDR2 is SYGVNS. CDR3 bases: TGTGCCAGCAGTCCCTCTGGGACTAGCCATGAGCAGTTCTTC. It translates to CASSPSGTSHEQFF. Drawing the rest from reference TRBV25-1 and TRBJ2-1, the complete variable domain is EADIYQTPRYLVIGTGKKITLECSQTMGHDKMYWYQQDPGMELHLIHYSYGVNSTEKGDLSSESTVSRIRTEHFPLTLESARPSHTSQYLCASSPSGTSHEQFFGPGTRLTVL.

A single count supports this clone. V is TRBV7-9 and J is TRBJ1-1; 9 nucleotides line up with TRBD1. In germline, CDR1 is SEHNR, CDR2 FQNEAQ (reference sequence). J gave up 4 bases and V 6 bases, and 9 bases lay outside the gene matches. CDR3 length: 15 amino acids. This CDR3 is CASRGKGTGSTEAFF. The CDR3 DNA follows: TGTGCCAGCAGGGGCAAAGGGACAGGGAGCACTGAAGCTTTCTTT.

The chain combines TRBV18 with TRBJ2-2, with TRBD1 matching 9 bases. V was pared by 3 bases and J by 4 bases, with 6 bases of the junction left unmatched. From germline, CDR1 is KGHSH and CDR2 LQKENI. The CDR3 is made up of 16 amino acids. CDR3 bases: TGTGCCAGCTCACCCGCGGGACAGGGATCCACCGGGGAGCTGTTTTTT. It encodes CASSPAGQGSTGELFF. The full variable domain, with the rest looked up from reference TRBV18 and TRBJ2-2, is NAGVMQNPRHLVRRRGQEARLRCSPMKGHSHVYWYRQLPEEGLKFMVYLQKENIIDESGMPKERFSAEFPKEGPSILRIQQVVRGDSAAYFCASSPAGQGSTGELFFGEGSRLTVL.

The gene calls are TRBV11-1 and TRBJ2-1; 10 positions match TRBD2. Germline CDR1 is SGHAT and CDR2 is FQDESV (reference sequence). V was pared by 6 bases and J by 15 bases, with 8 bases of the junction left unmatched. The CDR3 is made up of 12 amino acids. The CDR3 loop is CASSGSGRASFF. CDR3 bases: TGTGCCAGCAGTGGAAGCGGGAGGGCCTCGTTCTTC.

The V gene is TRBV19, the J gene TRBJ2-1; the match to TRBD1 covers 9 bases. Losses at the gene ends were 3 bases for V and 8 bases for J; bases not matched to a gene: 5. Germline V CDR1 and CDR2: LNHDA, SQIVND (reference sequence). The CDR3 covers 14 residues. The chain's CDR3 is CASSISDRGHEQFF. The CDR3 bases are TGTGCCAGTAGTATCTCGGACAGGGGCCATGAGCAGTTCTTC.

V is TRBV7-9 and J is TRBJ1-1, with D unclear. V lost 6 bases and J lost 1, with 9 bases in between. CDR3 size: 13 residues. Germline V gene sequence: CDR1 SEHNR, CDR2 FQNEAQ (reference sequence). The CDR3 region is CASSTRENTEAFF. CDR3 sequence (DNA): TGTGCCAGCAGTACGAGGGAGAACACTGAAGCTTTCTTT.

With respect to this clone: Other DNA variants within this sample encode the same CDR3. The rearrangement joins TRBV11-2 to TRBJ2-4; D not certain. CDR3 length: 14 amino acids. CDR1 and CDR2 (germline): SGHAT, FQNNGV. The V end lost 4 bases, the J end lost 0 bases, and 7 bases lay between the germline ends. The CDR3 DNA is TGTGCCAGCAGCTCGAGACTAGCCAAAAACATTCAGTACTTC. This sequence encodes CASSSRLAKNIQYF.